The next 5 T cell receptor beta chains were all read from a single sample in a study of CD8 T cells in ankylosing spondylitis. MiXCR, applied by TCRdb to the 5' RACE reads, yields one record per CDR3 protein. This repertoire shows 230,000 or so distinct CDR3 sequences, about 24% found once; its top ten account for about 0.6%. The sample taken for sequencing was blood, either unsorted or a sorted T cell fraction (not recorded which). Source of these receptors: a male donor with ankylosing spondylitis or in good health (not recorded which).

This sequence joins TRBV19 and TRBJ2-3; 7 bases line up with TRBD1. Germline CDR1 and CDR2: LNHDA and SQIVND (reference sequence). This CDR3 is 14 amino acids long. J gave up 2 bases and V 7 bases, and 6 bases lay outside the gene matches. The CDR3 loop is CASTRDRNTDTQYF. CDR3 coding DNA: TGTGCCAGTACACGGGACAGAAACACAGATACGCAGTATTTT.

This clonotype has a count of ten or more. The chain joins TRBV15 to TRBJ1-4; TRBD1 is a possible D gene (5 bases). CDR1 and CDR2 from the germline V gene are LNHNV and YYDKDF (reference sequence). Trimming cost V 0 bases and J 7 bases, with 12 bases left between them. CDR3 length: 15 amino acids. This CDR3 reads CATSRDPKRGEKLFF. CDR3 DNA sequence: TGTGCCACCAGCAGAGACCCGAAAAGGGGTGAAAAACTGTTTTTT.

The chain couples TRBV15 to TRBJ1-1; weak D call: TRBD1 (5 bases). Deletions cut 0 bases from V and 5 bases from J, with 16 bases between. Germline V gene sequence: CDR1 LNHNV, CDR2 YYDKDF (reference sequence). The CDR3 extends over 16 amino acids. The CDR3 DNA reads TGTGCCACCAGCAGAGATCAAGAGGGGCGGGAAACTGAAGCTTTCTTT. This codes for CATSRDQEGRETEAFF.

This clonotype was seen repeatedly, ten times or more. The genes are TRBV12-3 or TRBV12-4 and TRBJ1-1, with D maybe TRBD1 (5 bases). This CDR3 spans 15 amino acids. V was pared by 3 bases and J by 1 base, with 12 bases between. CDR3 in DNA: TGTGCCAGCAGTTTGGGGGTGCGACAGAACACTGAAGCTTTCTTT. Its translation: CASSLGVRQNTEAFF.

The rearrangement links TRBV12-3 or TRBV12-4 to TRBJ2-2; D call uncertain. V lost 6 bases and J lost 2, with 13 bases in between. This CDR3 spans 15 amino acids. CDR3 DNA: TGTGCCAGCAGCCCTAAGGGCGCAAACACCGGGGAGCTGTTTTTT. It codes for CASSPKGANTGELFF.